Detailed here is one T cell receptor (beta chain). Its antigen is as yet unknown. The CDR3 runs to 14 residues. Trimming took off 3 bases at V and 2 bases at J, with 12 bases between the two ends. Germline lookup yields CDR1 GTSNPN and CDR2 SVGIG (reference sequence). As processed by the authors: Researchers built a distant-metastasis classifier for papillary thyroid cancer that drew on CDR3 differences across clinicopathological groups. MiXCR was used by TCRdb to re-call the PCR reads. TCRdb, not the authors, supplied the V and J calls. This sample has around 34,000 clones; about 18% occur once, and the top ten carry approximately 8.1%. No patient had received any treatment before thyroid surgery. This sample was included in a study of metastatic and nonmetastatic thyroid tumors. Overall study context: Samples came from malignant and benign thyroid patients, and repertoires were compared across blood and tumor or nodule tissue.

The study's findings and limits: For both blood and tumor, malignant thyroid tumors reportedly showed significantly higher TCR beta diversity than benign nodules did.

The clonotype was recovered from a female donor with papillary thyroid cancer or a benign thyroid nodule (not recorded which). Some clones in this sample may be carry-over from other donors' samples. The chain has TRBV30 and TRBJ2-3; D might be TRBD2 (5 bases). Sequenced material: blood. This CDR3 reads CAWRRRADTDTQYF. As DNA, the CDR3 is TGTGCCTGGAGGAGGAGAGCGGACACAGATACGCAGTATTTT.